The 27 T cell receptor beta chains in this list originate from one sample, sequenced in a study of breast tumors, draining lymph nodes, adjacent tissues. Breast cancer patients provided tissue from their axillary draining lymph nodes. TCRdb passed the multiplex PCR reads through MiXCR, listing each CDR3 protein once. The sample contains around 130,000 distinct CDR3 sequences, 15% to 20% of which appear only once. What was sequenced was axillary lymph node tissue. The receptors shown here come from a female donor with breast cancer. Some clones in this sample may be carry-over from other donors' samples.

This clonotype was counted ten times or more. The CDR3 here is CASSLVSANTGELFF. CDR3 in DNA: TGTGCCAGCAGCTTAGTGTCAGCGAACACCGGGGAGCTGTTTTTT. This chain links TRBV11-3 with TRBJ2-2; D is unresolved. The germline V gene encodes CDR1 SGHNT and CDR2 YENEEA. CDR3 length equals 15 residues. V lost 1 base and J 0 bases, leaving 6 bases between the germline ends.

J is TRBJ2-7 and V is TRBV12-3 or TRBV12-4; D tentatively fits TRBD1 or TRBD2 (6 bases each). This CDR3 spans 16 amino acids. The V end lost 0 bases, the J end lost 7 bases, and 19 bases lay between the germline ends. The CDR3, as DNA: TGTGCCAGCAGTTTAGCGGGGGGCTTCGACTACAATGAGCAGTACTTC. It encodes CASSLAGGFDYNEQYF.

This clonotype appeared many times. This chain connects TRBV7-2 to TRBJ2-3, with 8 bases lining up with TRBD2. Germline-derived CDR1 and CDR2 are SGHTA and FQGNSA. The ends lost 2 bases at V and 4 bases at J; junction bases unmatched: 8. The CDR3 has 16 amino acids. CDR3 in DNA: TGTGCCAGCAGCTTAAAGTCGGGACTAGGGGCAGATACGCAGTATTTT. Translation: CASSLKSGLGADTQYF.

This clonotype was detected ten times or more. The V and J genes are TRBV13 and TRBJ2-1, with 13 positions matching TRBD2. The V gene end was trimmed by 0 bases and the J gene end by 3 bases; junction bases not matched to a gene: 2. The CDR3 is 17 amino acids. CDR1 is PRHDT and CDR2 is FYEKMQ in the germline V gene (reference sequence). The CDR3 DNA is TGTGCCAGCAGCTTAGGACTAGCGGGAGGGTTCTACAATGAGCAGTTCTTC. This sequence encodes CASSLGLAGGFYNEQFF.

At least ten counts were recorded for this clonotype. The CDR3 region has the DNA TGTGCCATCAGTTCACAGAACTATAATTCACCCCTCCACTTT. It yields the protein CAISSQNYNSPLHF. The chain has TRBV10-3 and TRBJ1-6; the D is unclear. The V end was cut by 5 bases, the J end by 3 bases, with 8 bases between. The germline CDR1 and CDR2 sequences are ENHRY and SYGVKD. The CDR3 has 14 amino acids.

This clonotype was seen at least ten times. Its ends do not fully match the called genes, so a read error is possible. The chain carries TRBV9 and TRBJ2-3; 12 bases are a match to TRBD2. Per the germline V gene, CDR1 is SGDLS and CDR2 is YYNGEE. This CDR3 has 18 residues. CDR3 bases: TGTGCCAGCAGCGGAGGACTAGCGGGAACGGAGACCACAGGTACGCAGTATTTT. Translating gives CASSGGLAGTETTGTQYF. The complete variable domain, with remaining parts taken from reference TRBV9 and TRBJ2-3, reads DSGVTQTPKHLITATGQRVTLRCSPRSGDLSVYWYQQSLDQGLQFLIQYYNGEERAKGNILERFSAQQFPDLHSELNLSSLELGDSALYFCASSGGLAGTETTGTQYFGPGTRLTVL.

Concerning this clonotype itself: The junction departs from germline at one end; a sequencing error may be responsible. The rearrangement uses TRBV9 and TRBJ2-1; 13 nucleotides line up with TRBD2. CDR3 length equals 15 residues. Germline V gene sequence: CDR1 SGDLS, CDR2 YYNGEE. CDR3 DNA sequence: TGTGCCAGCAGCGAAACTAGCGGGAGGGCTAATGGGCAGTTCTTC. Amino acids: CASSETSGRANGQFF.

This clonotype was detected many times. The gene calls are TRBV4-1 and TRBJ2-1; 7 bases match TRBD1. CDR1 MGHRA and CDR2 YSYEKL come from the germline V gene. The trim removed 7 bases at V and 6 bases at J, leaving 12 bases unmatched. The CDR3 is 15 residues long. In nucleotides, the CDR3 is TGCGCCAGCAAACCGTGGGACAGAAAAGCCAATGAGCAGTTCTTC. Its translation is CASKPWDRKANEQFF.

This clonotype was observed at least ten times. The rearrangement uses TRBV13 and TRBJ2-7; 8 positions agree with TRBD2. Germline V lookup: CDR1 PRHDT, CDR2 FYEKMQ (reference sequence). The CDR3 is 15 amino acids. V shed 5 bases, J shed 6 bases, and the junction held 12 bases outside the gene matches. DNA of the CDR3: TGTGCCAGCAGCATAACTAGCGGCACTCGATTCGAGCAGTACTTC. Its translation is CASSITSGTRFEQYF.

This clonotype was counted ten times or more. The rearrangement uses TRBV15 and TRBJ1-5; 8 nucleotides line up with TRBD1. Germline lookup yields CDR1 LNHNV and CDR2 YYDKDF (reference sequence). V was pared by 3 bases and J by 2 bases, with 3 bases of the junction left unmatched. CDR3 length: 15 residues. The CDR3 sequence is CATSRVTGGNQPQHF. In DNA, the CDR3 is TGTGCCACCAGCAGGGTGACAGGGGGCAATCAGCCCCAGCATTTT.

Many counts were recorded for this clonotype. J is TRBJ2-1 and V is TRBV25-1; 8 nucleotides align to TRBD2. CDR1 MGHDK and CDR2 SYGVNS come from the germline V gene. There are 19 residues in the CDR3. V lost 1 base, J lost 1 base, and 12 bases stayed unmatched. The CDR3: CASSESGLAGIGSYNEQFF. The CDR3 DNA sequence: TGTGCCAGCAGTGAATCAGGTCTAGCGGGTATCGGGTCCTACAATGAGCAGTTCTTC.

The table lists this clonotype with many counts. The gene calls are TRBV12-3 or TRBV12-4 and TRBJ2-1, with a tentative D call TRBD1 (5 bases). The CDR3 loop spans 13 amino acids. The V gene lost 6 bases and the J gene lost 4 bases, with 10 bases spanning the gap. This CDR3 reads CASRFDSYNEQFF. The CDR3 nucleotides are TGTGCCAGCAGATTTGACAGTTACAATGAGCAGTTCTTC.

A word on this clonotype: A much bigger clone sits one base away, suggesting this may be a read error. The chain uses TRBV7-2 and TRBJ2-3; 8 bases are shared with TRBD2. This CDR3 spans 19 amino acids. CDR1 is SGHTA, CDR2 FQGNSA, per germline. The CDR3 DNA sequence: TGTGCCATCAGCTTTAATGGGGTAGCGGGGCCCGGAGGCACAGATACGCAGTATTTT. It specifies CAISFNGVAGPGGTDTQYF.

In this sample, this clonotype turned up many times. The chain has TRBV12-3 or TRBV12-4 and TRBJ1-2, with D possibly TRBD1 on 5 matching bases. The V end was cut by 6 bases, the J end by 5 bases, with 19 bases between. The CDR3 totals 15 residues. CDR3 nucleotides: TGTGCCAGCAGCCCGAACGGGGCTGAGGCTTATGGCTACACCTTC. This encodes CASSPNGAEAYGYTF.

Regarding this clonotype: Given the absence of the conserved phenylalanine or tryptophan at the CDR3 end, a read error is likely. Because the CDR3's place on the DNA is in doubt, the DNA is left out and the CDR3 is given as listed by TCRdb. The CDR3: CASSSTGRYGYAC. The J gene is TRBJ1-2, the V gene TRBV12-3 or TRBV12-4; the table's TRBD1 call for D was not verified on the DNA. With termini counted, the CDR3 has 13 amino acids.

Comment on this clonotype: The junction departs from germline at one end; a sequencing error may be responsible. The chain links TRBV10-3 to TRBJ1-1; 11 bases fit TRBD1. Germline-derived CDR1 and CDR2 are ENHRY and SYGVKD. CDR3 size: 14 residues. Here the CDR3 reads CASSPDRGQTEAFF. CDR3 nucleotides: TGTGCCAGCAGTCCGGACAGGGGGCAAACTGAAGCTTTCTTT.

As to this clonotype: This sequence may be a read error, since a much larger clone differs from it by one base. This sequence joins TRBV5-1 and TRBJ1-2; no definite D call. This CDR3 spans 14 amino acids. CDR1 and CDR2 (germline): SGHRS, YFSETQ. In DNA, the CDR3 is TGCGCCAGCACACCTGAGGACCGAAGGCATGGCTACGCCTTC. Its translation is CASTPEDRRHGYAF. Complete variable domain (other parts from reference TRBV5-1 and TRBJ1-2): KAGVTQTPRYLIKTRGQQVTLSCSPISGHRSVSWYQQTPGQGLQFLFEYFSETQRNKGNFPGRFSGRQFSNSRSEMNVSTLELGDSALYLCASTPEDRRHGYAFGSGTRLTVV.

Many counts were recorded for this clonotype. The chain combines TRBV7-2 with TRBJ2-1; TRBD2 matches 8 bases. Per the germline V gene, CDR1 is SGHTA and CDR2 is FQGNSA. CDR3 size: 15 residues. V trimming: 5 bases; J trimming: 4 bases; junction bases outside the gene matches: 7. The CDR3: CASSKGTRGYNEQFF. The CDR3 coding sequence is TGTGCCAGCAGCAAAGGGACTAGGGGTTACAATGAGCAGTTCTTC.

This clonotype showed up just a few times. The rearrangement uses TRBV12-3 or TRBV12-4 and TRBJ2-4; TRBD2 matches at 10 bases. The CDR3 has 16 amino acids. The J segment lost 8 bases and the V segment lost 5 bases, leaving 12 bases of the junction unmatched. The CDR3, as DNA: TGTGCCAGCAGTCCCGCCGGGACTAGCGAGAGGGACATTCAGTACTTC. Protein sequence: CASSPAGTSERDIQYF.

This clonotype was seen ten or more times. This rearrangement joins TRBV2 to TRBJ2-7; D unclear. The CDR3 runs to 14 residues. Trimming pared 4 bases from V and 5 bases from J, leaving 15 bases between. From germline, CDR1 is SNHLY and CDR2 FYNNEI. CDR3 in amino acids: CASSGGQVLDEQYF. CDR3 nucleotides: TGTGCCAGCAGTGGAGGTCAAGTTCTCGACGAGCAGTACTTC.

This clonotype was counted many times. The V call is TRBV7-3, the J call TRBJ1-2, with D perhaps TRBD1 (6 bases). CDR3 length equals 13 residues. The ends were cut back, 5 bases at V and 6 bases at J, with 13 bases in the middle. The germline CDR1 and CDR2 sequences are SGHTA and FQGTGA. DNA for the CDR3: TGTGCCAGCAGCCCCAGAGGGGGGGATGGCTACACCTTC. Translated: CASSPRGGDGYTF. The entire variable domain, with the rest obtained from reference TRBV7-3 and TRBJ1-2, is as follows: GAGVSQTPSNKVTEKGKYVELRCDPISGHTALYWYRQSLGQGPEFLIYFQGTGAADDSGLPNDRFFAVRPEGSVSTLKIQRTERGDSAVYLCASSPRGGDGYTFGSGTRLTVV.

Ten or more counts support this clonotype. The chain is built from TRBV10-2 and TRBJ2-5; D uncertain. The CDR3 length is 14 residues. Germline V lookup: CDR1 WSHSY, CDR2 SAAADI. V lost 5 bases and J lost 1, with 11 bases in between. The CDR3 sequence is CASSLSIRQETQYF. In nucleotides, the CDR3 is TGCGCCAGCAGTCTTTCCATACGCCAAGAGACCCAGTACTTC.

With regard to this clonotype: One junction end does not reproduce the germline sequence, and a read error may be involved. V usage is TRBV11-3 and J usage is TRBJ1-5; TRBD1 matches at 8 bases. This CDR3 is 18 amino acids long. CDR1 and CDR2 from the germline V gene are SGHNT and YENEEA. Here the CDR3 reads CASVVGRGLSRSDQPQHF. The CDR3 DNA follows: TGTGCCAGTGTCGTAGGCAGGGGGCTGTCTCGTAGCGATCAGCCCCAGCATTTT. Full variable domain (rest looked up from reference TRBV11-3 and TRBJ1-5): EAGVVQSPRYKIIEKKQPVAFWCNPISGHNTLYWYLQNLGQGPELLIRYENEEAVDDSQLPKDRFSAERLKGVDSTLKIQPAELGDSAVYLCASVVGRGLSRSDQPQHFGDGTRLSIL.

This clonotype appeared many times. V usage is TRBV6-5 and J usage is TRBJ2-3; D unresolved. V lost 0 bases to trimming and J lost 8 bases, with 6 bases between them. CDR1 is MNHEY, CDR2 SVGAGI, per germline. CDR3 length: 12 residues. CDR3 region: CASSYSPGTQYF. CDR3 in DNA: TGTGCCAGCAGTTACTCCCCTGGTACGCAGTATTTT.

This clonotype was counted at least ten times. CDR3 in DNA: TGCGCCAGCAGACGAATCCCAGGGGCTGAAGAGACCCAGTACTTC. Its protein product is CASRRIPGAEETQYF. The chain recombines TRBV5-1 with TRBJ2-5, with D perhaps matching TRBD1 (6 bases). Germline V lookup: CDR1 SGHRS, CDR2 YFSETQ. The length of the CDR3 is 15 residues. V lost 5 bases, J lost 3 bases, and 17 bases lay in between.

This clonotype showed up many times. The V and J genes are TRBV20-1 and TRBJ2-1, with TRBD2 matching over 9 bases. The CDR3 consists of 16 residues. V lost 1 base, J lost 9 bases, and 13 bases stayed unmatched. Germline V lookup: CDR1 DFQATT, CDR2 SNEGSKA (reference sequence). CDR3 amino acids: CSARAVTSGRFVEQFF. Written as DNA, the CDR3 is TGCAGTGCTAGAGCCGTCACTAGCGGGCGTTTTGTTGAGCAGTTCTTC.

This clonotype was counted at least ten times. The chain recombines TRBV20-1 with TRBJ1-5; D is unresolved. Germline lookup yields CDR1 DFQATT and CDR2 SNEGSKA (reference sequence). Trimming cost V 2 bases and J 0 bases, with 2 bases left between them. This CDR3 comprises 12 residues. In DNA form, the CDR3 reads TGCAGTGCTAGAACTAGCAATCAGCCCCAGCATTTT. It translates to CSARTSNQPQHF.